Reported below is one T cell receptor beta chain. What this receptor recognizes is not known. No much larger clone exists at a distance of one base, and base qualities are not known. The data derive from a study of cytomegalovirus exposure and HLA in healthy donors (dated by TCRdb to about 2017). A note on the overall study: An earlier analysis of under 600 of the donors reported roughly 300 Gb of sequence data and 100 million to 140 million unique TCR beta sequences from about 179 million T cells. An early release covering roughly 640 HLA-typed donors comprised roughly 300 gigabases of sequencing data and some 79 million unique TCR sequences. Of the 398 genotyped donors, approximately 83% fell in the genetic ancestry cluster associated with self-reported Caucasian donors. The study aimed to test whether cataloging public T cell receptors could reveal signatures of past pathogen exposure. Using immunosequencing, the study profiled T cell repertoires from 500 to 800 subjects and related those repertoires to cytomegalovirus serostatus. In addition to the first cohort of 666 subjects, a separate validation cohort of over 90 different subjects was used. High-throughput TCR immunosequencing, statistical association of individual TCRs with disease status, and machine learning were combined to predict cytomegalovirus infection status. A later analysis re-analyzed previously published TCR beta repertoires from approximately 700 donors and added high-resolution HLA genotyping to study TCR occurrence patterns. Rather than using new phenotypic data, the later analysis identified candidate immune exposures from TCR beta sequences and from how often those sequences occurred across donors. An earlier analysis of 450 to 750 of the donors used high-throughput TCR beta sequencing to judge whether each TCR beta V gene segment behaved as functional or pseudogenic. Alongside the repertoire data, information on donor age, sex, ethnicity and CMV serostatus was compiled. In a later genetic analysis, genome-wide SNP genotypes for about three fifths of the 666 donors were used, and that subset was treated as a discovery cohort. All discovery cohort repertoires had been generated on a single sequencing platform. HLA typing covered class I and class II loci at four-digit resolution. Typing coverage differed by locus: A, B, C, DRB1 and DQB1 were typed in roughly 629-630 donors, DQA1 in roughly 500, DPA1 in 600 to 610, and DPB1 in approximately 450. A handful of DR-DQ haplotypes were handled as single units for association and clustering because linkage in the cohort was strong. Among some 400 genotyped donors of the cohort, an average of roughly 240,000 unique TCR beta nucleotide sequences were sequenced per donor, 15% to 20% of them non-productive.

In total, about 650 healthy bone marrow donors made up the cohort. At the time of sampling, every cohort member was nominally healthy, though immune exposures that went unrecorded were likely present. The donor was CMV seronegative and belonged to the group of several hundred seronegative cohort members. Every donor gave a peripheral blood sample, and the peripheral blood mononuclear cells from that sample were used for TCR beta sequencing. Genomic DNA extraction from the blood cell samples was performed with the Qiagen DNeasy Blood Extraction Kit. Library preparation was by the immunoSEQ multiplex PCR assay. For the multiplex PCR, a mixture combining 60 forward primers for TCR Vbeta segments and 13 reverse primers for TCR Jbeta segments was used. Amplification of the CDR3 region of rearranged TCR beta genes was performed with a multiplex PCR assay on genomic DNA. The amplified TCR beta libraries were sequenced on the Illumina HiSeq System as 87-base-pair reads. In the source study's methods: A later analysis counted about 80 million unique TCR beta chains across the roughly 700 repertoires, and roughly 10 million of these chains were shared by at least two donors. Raw reads were error-corrected and collapsed into unique sequences by a nearest-neighbor algorithm in which closely related sequences were merged to remove PCR and sequencing errors. To assign V, D and J gene segments, CDR3 sequences were aligned to IMGT reference sequences. For a sequence to be retained, at least a six-nucleotide match to both a V gene segment and a J gene segment was required. Rearrangements were classified as productive when the CDR3 lacked stop codons and remained in frame with V and J, and all other rearrangements were classified as non-productive. CDR3 was defined according to IMGT convention as the region running from the second conserved V-encoded cysteine to the conserved J-encoded phenylalanine. Sequences without an unambiguous match to a single V gene segment were excluded from the earlier analysis of about 640 of the donors. In an earlier analysis of roughly 600 of the donors, a V segment was called functional when productive rearrangements were above 56.7%, and segregating when the standard deviation between donors exceeded 5%. A statistical classification framework was built for diagnosing cytomegalovirus status from the catalog of TCR beta chain sequences. V and J gene assignment, in a later analysis, came from comparing TCR nucleotide sequences with IMGT/GENE-DB human TR gene sequences. In a later analysis, CDR3 sequences and most-parsimonious VDJ recombination scenarios were assigned using the TCRdist pipeline. A later analysis defined each TCR beta chain by its CDR3 amino acid sequence plus V-gene family, and excluded reads lacking a unique V-gene family. A later analysis removed several hundred highly shared, low-generation-probability nucleotide sequences to deal with suspected cross-contamination and a sequencing artifact. A later analysis calculated a clonal expansion index for each public chain from normalized within-repertoire ranks of inferred template counts. A later analysis computed generation probabilities with a VDJ recombination model fitted to out-of-frame rearrangements, and checked the results against IGoR. A later analysis scored TCR-TCR, TCR-HLA and TCR-CMV co-occurrence with hypergeometric tests, applying a repertoire-size bias correction to TCR pairs. A later analysis estimated false discovery rates by permuting HLA or CMV assignments 20 times. In a later analysis, co-occurring TCRs were grouped using DBSCAN, with TCRdist sequence similarity added in when clustering inside HLA-allele-positive subsets. Co-occurrence clustering excluded repertoires with fewer than 30,000 or more than 120,000 public chains, plus five with anomalous nucleotide sharing. The clones in this table, taken by TCRdb from immuneACCESS, are in-frame only. Not every clone is retained; where verified, under half of the shortfall comes from an unresolved V gene, and the cause of the rest is unknown. V and J calls and clone size follow that table, whereas D and trimming were derived from the DNA. The sample includes approximately 260,000 clones, with around 90% observed a single time. The top ten clones comprise 1.7% of the sample.

For this chain, trimming is 6 bases at the V end and 5 bases at the J end, and the number of junction bases without a gene match is 1. CDR1 and CDR2, looked up from the germline V gene (reference sequence), are DFQATT and SNEGSKA. The CDR3, cysteine through phenylalanine, is 11 amino acids long. The sequence is cut down to CDR3 DNA, 33 bases in frame from base 1. Study-wide conclusions, independent of this receptor: The authors suggested that the approach could potentially be extended to other disease states and immunological phenotypes. Seventeen rarely observed V segments, including chromosome 9 orphons, were excluded from the earlier analysis of almost 600 of the donors because counts were too low. Specific HLA alleles were associated with some 15,000 TCR beta sequences at a false discovery rate of 0.05 in a later analysis. The 87-base-pair reads could not distinguish some IMGT-functional V segments, including TRBV6-2 and TRBV6-3, so those segments were excluded. A cluster of highly shared sequence variants was judged likely to be a technical artifact of the sequencing pipeline. V-gene and J-gene trimming of TCR beta chains was associated with a missense DCLRE1C variant in a later genetic analysis, and the association was replicated in an independent cohort. Most CMV-associated TCR beta chains appeared to be HLA-restricted in a later analysis, and the HLA associations seemed to be driven largely by CMV exposure. The classifier was reported to diagnose cytomegalovirus status with high specificity and sensitivity in both the original cohort and the validation cohort. According to a later analysis, parvovirus B19, influenza, CMV and Epstein-Barr virus appeared linked to several top co-occurrence clusters. Linkage disequilibrium might explain the correlated functional status among segregating V segments, but an unknown experimental factor could not be excluded. For the cohort, immune exposure information was limited to CMV serostatus. Broadly in line with IMGT annotations, most TCR beta V segments showed up in productive rearrangements about 90% or about 30% of the time in an earlier analysis of some 590 of the donors. According to a later genetic analysis, donors in an Asian-associated ancestry cluster had fewer N-insertions in productive TCRs than the approximately 610-donor mean. In a later analysis, HLA-associated TCR beta chains were found to be more clonally expanded and to have lower generation probabilities than equally common non-associated chains. Across donors, most TCR sequences were observed very rarely, whereas some public TCRs were present in many individuals. Roughly uniform sequencing depth across donors was assumed in presence/absence analyses, although this assumption may not hold. A few of the identified cytomegalovirus-associated TCR beta chains were confirmed in vitro to be specific for cytomegalovirus antigens. Because some donors lacked HLA typing at each locus, the association tests relied only on the typed subset. A further reported finding was that TCR beta sequences accurately predicted the HLA-A and HLA-B alleles for most subjects in the first cohort. Assigning TCR associations to individual alleles was difficult when HLA alleles, especially DR and DQ, strongly co-occurred. In a later analysis, the rate of TCR association differed among HLA loci, with DRB1 alleles having the most associated TCRs and HLA-C alleles having the fewest. In the study, around 150 TCR beta chains were listed as associated with cytomegalovirus. This cohort had only TCR beta chains sequenced, and the lack of alpha or paired-chain data limited which features could be detected.

The TCR sequence derives from a girl aged 2-10 years in good health and CMV-seronegative. The V gene is TRBV20-1 and the J gene is TRBJ2-1; 7 central bases correspond to TRBD1. The sample was PBMCs. The CDR3 protein: CSADRDNEQFF. The nucleotide sequence reads as follows: TGCAGTGCCGACAGGGACAATGAGCAGTTCTTC.